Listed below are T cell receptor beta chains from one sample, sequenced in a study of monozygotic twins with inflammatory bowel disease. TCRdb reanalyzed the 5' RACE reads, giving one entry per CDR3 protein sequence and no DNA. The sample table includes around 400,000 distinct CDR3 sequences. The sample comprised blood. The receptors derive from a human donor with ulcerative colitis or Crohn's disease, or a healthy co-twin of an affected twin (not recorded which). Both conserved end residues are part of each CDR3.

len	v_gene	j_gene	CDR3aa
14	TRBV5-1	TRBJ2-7	CASSLGQASDEQYF
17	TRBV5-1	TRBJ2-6	CASSFEARGDGANVLTF
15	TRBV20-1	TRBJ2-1	CSAARPGGGTNEQFF
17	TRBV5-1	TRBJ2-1	CASSPVAGLSSYNEQFF
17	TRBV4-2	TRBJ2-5	CASSQGASGGSQETQYF
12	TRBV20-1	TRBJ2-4	CSAYGPRDIQYF
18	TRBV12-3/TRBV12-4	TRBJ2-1	CASSLVQAGTSGYNEQFF
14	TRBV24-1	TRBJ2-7	CATSDLDWAGEQYF
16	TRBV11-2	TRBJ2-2	CASSLGGGRHTGELFF
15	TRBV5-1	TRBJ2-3	CASSTGGASTDTQYF
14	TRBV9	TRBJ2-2	CASTRAMNTGELFF
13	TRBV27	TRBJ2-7	CASSSGSRYEQYF
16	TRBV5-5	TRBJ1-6	CASSLDVSSYNSPLHF
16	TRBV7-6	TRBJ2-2	CASSPGLAGSTGELFF
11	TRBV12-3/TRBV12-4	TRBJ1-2	CASSINYGYTF
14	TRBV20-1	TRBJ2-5	CSARDPTGQETQYF
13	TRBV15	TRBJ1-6	CATSIRENSPLHF
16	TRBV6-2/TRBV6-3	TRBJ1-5	CASSYSMGGAGQPQHF
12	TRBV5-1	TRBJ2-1	CASSFGGDEQFF
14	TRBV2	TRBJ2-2	CASSAGGYTGELFF
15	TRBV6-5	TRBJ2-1	CASRPTSGSTNEQFF
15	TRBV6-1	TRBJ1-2	CASSEFSWINYGYTF
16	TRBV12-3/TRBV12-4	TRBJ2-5	CASSFSWGQGGQTQYF
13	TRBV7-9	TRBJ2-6	CASENSGANVLTF
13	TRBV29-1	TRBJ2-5	CSVATAAQETQYF
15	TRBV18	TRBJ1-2	CASSPPGTGDYGYTF
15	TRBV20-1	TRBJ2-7	CSAREVFVRDHEQYF